A single sample is the source of the 25 T cell receptor beta chains below, sequenced in a study of shared clonotypes between healthy human individuals. Assay: immunoSEQ multiplex PCR; the TCRdb copy retains only in-frame clones and omits some. There are nearly 2 million clones in the sample; 85% to 95% occur only once, and 1.2% lies in the top ten. Terminally differentiated effector memory CD45RA+ cells were left out of the naive CD8 fraction, which was CD45RO-negative and positively selected for CCR7. Sequencing used naive CD8+ T cells sorted from blood. The source is a young man in good health.

The V call is TRBV10-3, the J call TRBJ2-7, with D tentatively TRBD2 (7 bases). The germline CDR1 and CDR2 sequences are ENHRY and SYGVKD. V shed 5 bases and J shed 2 bases, with 16 bases lying between them. The CDR3 has 15 residues. The CDR3 here is CAISQQRGATYEQYF. DNA for the CDR3: TGTGCCATCAGTCAACAACGGGGGGCCACCTACGAGCAGTACTTC.

This chain joins TRBV29-1 and TRBJ1-1; the D is unclear. The CDR3 sequence is 13 residues long. CDR1 is SQVTM and CDR2 is ANQGSEA in the germline V gene. The ends were cut back, 0 bases at V and 7 bases at J, with 12 bases in the middle. The CDR3 nucleotides are TGCAGCGTTGAAGATCCCCCCCAGCTTGAAGCTTTCTTT. This gives the protein CSVEDPPQLEAFF.

The chain has TRBV11-3 and TRBJ2-1, with D perhaps matching TRBD1 or TRBD2 (6 bases each). The germline V gene has CDR1 SGHNT and CDR2 YENEEA. This CDR3 has 13 amino acids. Trimming took 6 bases from V and 3 from J, leaving 9 bases between them. The CDR3 DNA sequence: TGTGCCAGCAGAGGGGGGTACTACAATGAGCAGTTCTTC. Translated: CASRGGYYNEQFF.

The CDR3 is CASSLVGGGSPLHF. CDR3 bases: TGTGCCAGCAGCTTAGTGGGGGGCGGATCACCCCTCCACTTT. The chain has TRBV11-2 and TRBJ1-6, with D perhaps TRBD1 (6 bases). The length of the CDR3 is 14 residues. Trimming shortened V by 1 base and J by 10 bases, and 11 bases separated the two germline ends. Germline CDR1 is SGHAT and CDR2 is FQNNGV.

The chain couples TRBV5-5 to TRBJ2-7; the match to TRBD1 covers 9 bases. In germline, CDR1 is SGHKS, CDR2 YYEKEE (reference sequence). This CDR3 is built from 13 residues. The J segment lost 5 bases and the V segment lost 1 base, leaving 1 base of the junction unmatched. Here the CDR3 reads CASSLWDRDEQYF. The CDR3 DNA reads TGTGCCAGCAGCTTGTGGGACAGGGACGAGCAGTACTTC.

This clone has just one count. The chain has TRBV7-9 and TRBJ2-5; D may be TRBD1 (6 bases). CDR3 length: 15 residues. Trimming cost V 4 bases and J 1 base, with 13 bases left between them. Germline lookup yields CDR1 SEHNR and CDR2 FQNEAQ (reference sequence). The CDR3 coding sequence is TGTGCCAGCAGCTCCCACAAGGACAGCCAAGAGACCCAGTACTTC. This codes for CASSSHKDSQETQYF.

The chain recombines TRBV27 with TRBJ2-7; TRBD1 matches 10 bases. V dropped 7 bases and J dropped 5; count of bases not matched to a gene: 5. Germline-derived CDR1 and CDR2 are MNHEY and SMNVEV (reference sequence). This CDR3 comprises 13 residues. As DNA, the CDR3 is TGTGCCAGCACAGGACAGGGGGACGACGAGCAGTACTTC. It codes for CASTGQGDDEQYF.

The V gene is TRBV19, the J gene TRBJ1-5; tentative D call: TRBD1 (5 bases). This CDR3 contains 16 residues. Per germline, CDR1 LNHDA and CDR2 SQIVND (reference sequence). The germline V and J ends were trimmed by 4 bases and 3 bases, with 16 bases remaining between them. CDR3 sequence: CASSNPLRGDNQPQHF. As DNA, the CDR3 is TGTGCCAGTAGTAACCCGTTGCGGGGGGACAATCAGCCCCAGCATTTT.

In this sample, this clone turned up once. V is TRBV7-8 and J is TRBJ1-5; perhaps TRBD1 as D (5 bases). The CDR3 contains 16 residues. Looked up from germline, CDR1 is SGHVS and CDR2 is FQNEAQ. V lost 5 bases, J lost 2 bases, and 16 bases lay in between. CDR3: CASSMIRGEGNQPQHF. CDR3 DNA: TGTGCCAGCAGCATGATACGGGGGGAAGGCAATCAGCCCCAGCATTTT.

The CDR3 loop reads CASSPLSGSPNTGELFF. Written as DNA, the CDR3 is TGTGCCAGCAGCCCACTGAGCGGGAGCCCAAACACCGGGGAGCTGTTTTTT. The chain links TRBV7-8 to TRBJ2-2, with 8 bases identical to TRBD2. Trimming took 5 bases from V and 2 from J; bases not matched to a gene: 10. CDR1 and CDR2 from the germline V gene are SGHVS and FQNEAQ. This CDR3 contains 17 residues.

This sequence joins TRBV7-9 and TRBJ2-7; D might be TRBD2 (6 bases). The CDR3 is 14 residues long. The germline V gene encodes CDR1 SEHNR and CDR2 FQNEAQ (reference sequence). V was clipped by 5 bases and J by 2 bases, with 13 bases between them. In DNA, the CDR3 is TGTGCCAGCAGCGCCGAGGGGAGGCCCTACGAGCAGTACTTC. It codes for CASSAEGRPYEQYF.

This clone was picked up one time. The chain combines TRBV12-5 with TRBJ2-7; 9 nucleotides line up with TRBD1. CDR3 size: 16 residues. After removal of 2 bases from V and 1 base from J, the junction contained 6 bases not matched to a gene. The germline gives CDR1 LGHNT, CDR2 FRNRAP. The CDR3 reads CASGLPTGGQSYEQYF. DNA of the CDR3: TGTGCTAGTGGTTTGCCCACAGGGGGCCAGTCCTACGAGCAGTACTTC.

The gene calls are TRBV2 and TRBJ2-5; tentatively, D is TRBD2 (5 bases). Per germline, CDR1 SNHLY and CDR2 FYNNEI. Trimming took 2 bases from V and 2 from J, leaving 12 bases between them. The CDR3 loop spans 15 amino acids. CDR3 bases: TGTGCCAGCAGTGAAAAAGGGAGCAGACAAGAGACCCAGTACTTC. As protein: CASSEKGSRQETQYF.

Regarding this clone: Other nucleotide sequences from this sample produce the same CDR3. This chain joins TRBV9 and TRBJ2-3; D uncertain. Germline V gives CDR1 SGDLS, CDR2 YYNGEE. The V end was cut by 0 bases, the J end by 0 bases, with 5 bases between. This CDR3 spans 14 amino acids. CDR3 nucleotides: TGTGCCAGCAGCGTAGGCGGCAGCACAGATACGCAGTATTTT. Amino acid sequence: CASSVGGSTDTQYF.

The chain uses TRBV5-1 and TRBJ2-7; TRBD2 matches at 8 bases. The CDR3 is made up of 13 amino acids. CDR1 and CDR2 from the germline V gene are SGHRS and YFSETQ. Trimming removed 3 bases from V and 2 bases from J; junction bases left unmatched: 1. CDR3 sequence reads: CASSSGLAYEQYF. As DNA, the CDR3 is TGCGCCAGCAGCTCGGGACTAGCCTACGAGCAGTACTTC.

This clone was seen a single time. The chain carries TRBV25-1 and TRBJ2-2; D call uncertain. The germline V gene has CDR1 MGHDK and CDR2 SYGVNS. The CDR3 has 11 residues. V dropped 4 bases and J dropped 4 bases, with 1 base sitting between them. Here the CDR3 DNA reads TGTGCCAGCAGTGTCACCGGGGAGCTGTTTTTT. The encoded protein is CASSVTGELFF.

The chain couples TRBV4-3 to TRBJ2-1; D perhaps matches TRBD2 (5 bases). Germline assignment: CDR1 LGHNA and CDR2 YSLEER. The length of the CDR3 is 15 residues. The germline V and J ends were trimmed by 7 bases and 1 base, with 14 bases remaining between them. CDR3 DNA sequence: TGCGCCAGCACGTTCAGGAGCGGATCCTACAATGAGCAGTTCTTC. It yields the protein CASTFRSGSYNEQFF.

This chain connects TRBV6-6 to TRBJ2-7, with D perhaps matching TRBD2 (5 bases). This CDR3 has 15 residues. Germline V gene sequence: CDR1 MNHNY, CDR2 SVGAGI (reference sequence). The ends were cut back, 5 bases at V and 1 base at J, with 15 bases in the middle. The CDR3: CASSPTDTGSYEQYF. The DNA of the CDR3 is TGTGCCAGCAGTCCAACCGACACGGGGTCCTACGAGCAGTACTTC.

This chain links TRBV29-1 with TRBJ2-5; tentative D call: TRBD2 (6 bases). Germline lookup yields CDR1 SQVTM and CDR2 ANQGSEA. Trimming stripped 2 bases from V and 5 bases from J, with 27 bases between. CDR3 length equals 18 residues. The CDR3 nucleotides are TGCAGCGTTGAAAAAGGGCCGGGGGAGGTACCCCCAGGGGAGACCCAGTACTTC. Protein: CSVEKGPGEVPPGETQYF.

CDR3 bases: TGTGCCAGCAGAAAGGGCACTAGCGGTTCCTACGAGCAGTACTTC. Protein sequence: CASRKGTSGSYEQYF. The chain couples TRBV7-2 to TRBJ2-7; TRBD2 matches 8 bases. With 6 bases clipped from V and 1 base from J, the junction kept 8 bases outside the gene matches. CDR1 is SGHTA and CDR2 is FQGNSA in the germline V gene. The CDR3 has 15 amino acids.

As for this clone: Other nucleotide sequences from this sample produce the same CDR3. V usage is TRBV7-9 and J usage is TRBJ1-1; tentatively, D is TRBD1 (5 bases). The CDR3 totals 14 residues. The germline V gene has CDR1 SEHNR and CDR2 FQNEAQ (reference sequence). Trimming cost V 5 bases and J 5 bases, with 15 bases left between them. CDR3 sequence (DNA): TGTGCCAGCAGCCCGGTTCAGGGTGGGACTGAAGCTTTCTTT. This codes for CASSPVQGGTEAFF.

This clone was observed once. The rearrangement joins TRBV9 to TRBJ2-2; possible D gene TRBD1, 5 bases. The CDR3 covers 16 residues. The germline CDR1 and CDR2 sequences are SGDLS and YYNGEE. V shed 0 bases and J shed 0 bases, with 9 bases lying between them. The chain's CDR3 is CASSVESGSNTGELFF. CDR3 nucleotide sequence: TGTGCCAGCAGCGTAGAATCAGGGTCGAACACCGGGGAGCTGTTTTTT.

This sequence joins TRBV4-1 and TRBJ2-7; 11 bases line up with TRBD2. The CDR3 length is 16 residues. The germline V gene encodes CDR1 MGHRA and CDR2 YSYEKL. The junction had 6 bases not matched to a gene; V was cut back by 1 base and J by 4 bases. The DNA of the CDR3 is TGCGCCAGCAGCCAAGTGGGTAGCGGGGGGGCTTACGAGCAGTACTTC. Translation gives CASSQVGSGGAYEQYF.

V gene TRBV27 combines with J gene TRBJ2-1; no reliable D call. Germline CDR1 MNHEY, CDR2 SMNVEV (reference sequence). The CDR3 runs 13 residues. V lost 3 bases and J 8 bases, leaving 11 bases between the germline ends. The CDR3 coding sequence is TGTGCCAGCAGTTTGACATCTCCGCATGAGCAGTTCTTC. Protein: CASSLTSPHEQFF.

The gene calls are TRBV10-3 and TRBJ1-2; TRBD1 aligns across 9 bases. CDR1 is ENHRY, CDR2 SYGVKD, per germline. The CDR3 runs to 18 residues. The junction had 8 bases not matched to a gene; V was cut back by 0 bases and J by 0 bases. CDR3 amino acids: CAISESVTGGPANYGYTF. The CDR3 nucleotides read TGTGCCATCAGTGAGTCTGTCACAGGGGGCCCCGCTAACTATGGCTACACCTTC.